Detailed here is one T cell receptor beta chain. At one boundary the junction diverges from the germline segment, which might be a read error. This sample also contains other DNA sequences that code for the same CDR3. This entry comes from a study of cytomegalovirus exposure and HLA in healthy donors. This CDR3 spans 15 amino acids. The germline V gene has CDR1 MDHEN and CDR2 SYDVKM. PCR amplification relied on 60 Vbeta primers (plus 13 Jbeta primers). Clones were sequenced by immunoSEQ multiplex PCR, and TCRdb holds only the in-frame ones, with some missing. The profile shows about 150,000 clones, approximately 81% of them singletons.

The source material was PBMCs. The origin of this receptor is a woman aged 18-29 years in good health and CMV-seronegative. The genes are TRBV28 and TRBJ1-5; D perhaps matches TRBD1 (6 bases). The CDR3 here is CASSTGQLWGQPQHF. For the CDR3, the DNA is TGCGCCAGCAGTACGGGACAACTGTGGGGTCAGCCCCAGCATTTT.